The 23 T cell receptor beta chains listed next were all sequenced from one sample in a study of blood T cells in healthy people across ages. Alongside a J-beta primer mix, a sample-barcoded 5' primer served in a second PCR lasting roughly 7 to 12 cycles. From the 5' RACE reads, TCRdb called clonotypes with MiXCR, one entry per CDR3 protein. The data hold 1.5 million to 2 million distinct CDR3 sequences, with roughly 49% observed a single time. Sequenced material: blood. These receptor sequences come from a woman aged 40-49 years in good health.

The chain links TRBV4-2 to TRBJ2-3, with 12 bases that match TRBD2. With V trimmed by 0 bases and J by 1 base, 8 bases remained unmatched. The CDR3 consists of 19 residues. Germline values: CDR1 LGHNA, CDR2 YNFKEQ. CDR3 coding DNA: TGTGCCAGCAGCCAAGAGTTCCTGACTAGCGGGGGAGGCACAGATACGCAGTATTTT. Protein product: CASSQEFLTSGGGTDTQYF.

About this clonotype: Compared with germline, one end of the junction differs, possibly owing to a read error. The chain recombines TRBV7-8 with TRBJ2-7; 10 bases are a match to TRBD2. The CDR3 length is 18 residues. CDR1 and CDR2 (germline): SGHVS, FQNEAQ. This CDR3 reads CASSPSAGGLGRYYKQYF. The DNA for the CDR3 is TGTGCCAGCAGCCCGTCAGCGGGGGGGCTTGGGCGGTACTACAAGCAGTACTTC. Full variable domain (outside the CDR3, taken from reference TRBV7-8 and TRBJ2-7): GAGVSQSPRYKVAKRGQDVALRCDPISGHVSLFWYQQALGQGPEFLTYFQNEAQLDKSGLPSDRFFAERPEGSVSTLKIQRTQQEDSAVYLCASSPSAGGLGRYYKQYFGPGTRLTVT.

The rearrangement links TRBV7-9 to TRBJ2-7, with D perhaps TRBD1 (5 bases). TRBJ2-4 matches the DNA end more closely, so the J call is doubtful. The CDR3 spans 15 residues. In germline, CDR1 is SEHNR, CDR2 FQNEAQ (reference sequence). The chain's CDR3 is CASSYRAGPSDIQYF. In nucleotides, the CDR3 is TGTGCCAGCAGCTATAGGGCAGGGCCGTCAGACATTCAGTACTTC.

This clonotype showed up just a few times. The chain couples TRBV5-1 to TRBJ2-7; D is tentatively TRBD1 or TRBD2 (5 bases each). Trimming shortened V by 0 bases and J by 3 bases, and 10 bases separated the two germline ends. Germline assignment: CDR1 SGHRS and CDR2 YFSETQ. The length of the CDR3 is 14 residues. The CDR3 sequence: CASSLGDPGYEQYF. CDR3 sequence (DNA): TGCGCCAGCAGCTTGGGGGACCCAGGCTACGAGCAGTACTTC.

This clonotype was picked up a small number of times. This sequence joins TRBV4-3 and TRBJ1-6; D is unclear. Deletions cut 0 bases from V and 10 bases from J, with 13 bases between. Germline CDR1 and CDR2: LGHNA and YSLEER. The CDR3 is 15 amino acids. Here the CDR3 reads CASSQDRVNLSPLHF. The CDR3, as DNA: TGCGCCAGCAGCCAAGATCGTGTGAACCTCTCACCCCTCCACTTT.

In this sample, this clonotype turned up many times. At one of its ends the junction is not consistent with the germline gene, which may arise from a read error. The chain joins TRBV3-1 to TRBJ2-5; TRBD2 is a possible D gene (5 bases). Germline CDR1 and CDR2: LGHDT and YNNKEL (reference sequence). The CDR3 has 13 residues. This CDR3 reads CASSQDLAGTQYF. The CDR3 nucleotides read TGCGCCAGCAGCCAAGATCTGGCGGGCACCCAGTACTTC.

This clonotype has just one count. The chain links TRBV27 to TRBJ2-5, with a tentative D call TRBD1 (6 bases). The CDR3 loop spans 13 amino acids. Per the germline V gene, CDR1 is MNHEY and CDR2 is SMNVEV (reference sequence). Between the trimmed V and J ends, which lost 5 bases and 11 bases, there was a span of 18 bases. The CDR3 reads CASSLGHGNEQYF. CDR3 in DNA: TGTGCCAGCAGTCTGGGACACGGCAATGAGCAGTACTTC.

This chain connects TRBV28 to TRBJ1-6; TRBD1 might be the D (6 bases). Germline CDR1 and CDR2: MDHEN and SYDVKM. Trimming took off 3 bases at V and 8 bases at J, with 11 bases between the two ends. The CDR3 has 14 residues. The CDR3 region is CASSFLGGYSPLHF. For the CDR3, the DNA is TGTGCCAGCAGTTTTCTCGGGGGCTATTCACCCCTCCACTTT. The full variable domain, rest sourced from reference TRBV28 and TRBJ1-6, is DVKVTQSSRYLVKRTGEKVFLECVQDMDHENMFWYRQDPGLGLRLIYFSYDVKMKEKGDIPEGYSVSREKKERFSLILESASTNQTSMYLCASSFLGGYSPLHFGNGTRLTVT.

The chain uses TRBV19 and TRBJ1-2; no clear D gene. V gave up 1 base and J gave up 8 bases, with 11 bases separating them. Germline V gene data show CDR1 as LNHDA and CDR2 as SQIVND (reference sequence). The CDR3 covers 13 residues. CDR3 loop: CASSIATAGGYTF. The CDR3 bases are TGTGCCAGTAGTATAGCGACCGCTGGGGGCTACACCTTC.

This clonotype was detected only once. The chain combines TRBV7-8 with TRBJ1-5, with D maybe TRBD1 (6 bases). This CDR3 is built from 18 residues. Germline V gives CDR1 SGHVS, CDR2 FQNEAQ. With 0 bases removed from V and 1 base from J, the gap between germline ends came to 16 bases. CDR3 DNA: TGTGCCAGCAGCTTAGCGAGGGGGTTAGCTGCGAGCAATCAGCCCCAGCATTTT. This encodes CASSLARGLAASNQPQHF. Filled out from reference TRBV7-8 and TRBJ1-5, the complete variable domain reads GAGVSQSPRYKVAKRGQDVALRCDPISGHVSLFWYQQALGQGPEFLTYFQNEAQLDKSGLPSDRFFAERPEGSVSTLKIQRTQQEDSAVYLCASSLARGLAASNQPQHFGDGTRLSIL.

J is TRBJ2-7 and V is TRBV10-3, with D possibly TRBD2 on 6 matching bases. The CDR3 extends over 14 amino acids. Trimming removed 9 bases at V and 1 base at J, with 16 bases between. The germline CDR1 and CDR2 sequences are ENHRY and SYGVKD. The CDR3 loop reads CAIAGWPGSYEQYF. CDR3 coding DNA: TGTGCCATTGCGGGGTGGCCAGGATCCTACGAGCAGTACTTC.

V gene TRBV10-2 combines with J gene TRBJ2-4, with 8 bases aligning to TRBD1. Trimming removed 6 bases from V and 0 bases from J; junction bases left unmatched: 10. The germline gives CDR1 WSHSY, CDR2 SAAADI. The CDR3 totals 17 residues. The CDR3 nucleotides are TGCGCCAGCAGAGCCAAGACAGGGGCGGGAGCCAAAAACATTCAGTACTTC. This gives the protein CASRAKTGAGAKNIQYF.

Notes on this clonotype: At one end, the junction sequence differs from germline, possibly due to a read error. CDR3: CNVGVPNTDTQYF. For the CDR3, the DNA is TGCAACGTTGGGGTGCCAAACACAGATACGCAGTATTTT. The chain employs TRBV29-1 and TRBJ2-3; the D is unclear. CDR3 length: 13 amino acids. CDR1 is SQVTM and CDR2 is ANQGSEA in the germline V gene.

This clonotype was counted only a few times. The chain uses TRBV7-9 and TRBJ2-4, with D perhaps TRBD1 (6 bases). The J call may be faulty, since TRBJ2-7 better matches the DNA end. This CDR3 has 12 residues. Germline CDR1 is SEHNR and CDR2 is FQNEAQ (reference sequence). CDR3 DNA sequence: TGTGCCAGTAGAGAACAGGGACACGAGCAGTACTTC. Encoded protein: CASREQGHEQYF.

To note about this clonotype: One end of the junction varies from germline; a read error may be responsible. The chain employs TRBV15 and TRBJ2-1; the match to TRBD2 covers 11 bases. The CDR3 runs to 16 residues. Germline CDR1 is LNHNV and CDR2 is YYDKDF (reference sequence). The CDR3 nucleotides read TGTGCCACCAGCAGAGCTACTAGCGGGGGTTACAATGATCAGTTCTTC. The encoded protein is CATSRATSGGYNDQFF.

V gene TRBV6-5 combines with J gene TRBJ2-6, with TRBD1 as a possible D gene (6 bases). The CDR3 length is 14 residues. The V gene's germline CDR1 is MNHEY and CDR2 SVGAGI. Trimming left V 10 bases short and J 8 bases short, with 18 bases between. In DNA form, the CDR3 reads TGTGCCACCCAACAAGCTAGGGGGACCAACGTCCTGACTTTC. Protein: CATQQARGTNVLTF.

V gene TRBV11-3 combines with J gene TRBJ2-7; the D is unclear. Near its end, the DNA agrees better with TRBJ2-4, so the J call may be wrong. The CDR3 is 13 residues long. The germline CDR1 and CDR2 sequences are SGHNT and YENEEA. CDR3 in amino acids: CASSLGPKNIQYF. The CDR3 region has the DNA TGTGCCAGCAGCTTAGGACCGAAAAACATTCAGTACTTC.

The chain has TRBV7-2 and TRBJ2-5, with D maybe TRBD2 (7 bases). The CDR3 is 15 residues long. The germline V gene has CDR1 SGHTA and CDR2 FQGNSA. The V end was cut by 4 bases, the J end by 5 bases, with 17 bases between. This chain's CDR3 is CASSSGGHVGETQYF. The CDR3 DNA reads TGTGCCAGCAGCTCGGGGGGACACGTAGGGGAGACCCAGTACTTC. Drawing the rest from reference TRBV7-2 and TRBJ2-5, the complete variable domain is GAGVSQSPSNKVTEKGKDVELRCDPISGHTALYWYRQSLGQGLEFLIYFQGNSAPDKSGLPSDRFSAERTGGSVSTLTIQRTQQEDSAVYLCASSSGGHVGETQYFGPGTRLLVL.

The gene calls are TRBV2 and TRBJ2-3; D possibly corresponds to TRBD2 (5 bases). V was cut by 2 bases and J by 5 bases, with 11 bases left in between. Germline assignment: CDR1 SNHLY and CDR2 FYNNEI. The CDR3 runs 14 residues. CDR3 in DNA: TGTGCCAGCAGTGAACTTCGTCGGGGAGATACGCAGTATTTT. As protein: CASSELRRGDTQYF.

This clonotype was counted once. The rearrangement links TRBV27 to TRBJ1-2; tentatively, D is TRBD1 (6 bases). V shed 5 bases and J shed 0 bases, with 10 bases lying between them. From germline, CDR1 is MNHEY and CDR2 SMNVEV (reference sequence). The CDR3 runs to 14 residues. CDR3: CASSIDRSNYGYTF. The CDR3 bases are TGTGCCAGCAGTATTGACAGGTCTAACTATGGCTACACCTTC.

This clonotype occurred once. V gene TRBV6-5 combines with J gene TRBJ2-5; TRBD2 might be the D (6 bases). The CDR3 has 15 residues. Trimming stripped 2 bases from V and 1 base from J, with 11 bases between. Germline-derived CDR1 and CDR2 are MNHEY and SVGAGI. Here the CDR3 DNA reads TGTGCCAGCAGTTACCGGGGGAAACCCCAAGAGACCCAGTACTTC. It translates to CASSYRGKPQETQYF.

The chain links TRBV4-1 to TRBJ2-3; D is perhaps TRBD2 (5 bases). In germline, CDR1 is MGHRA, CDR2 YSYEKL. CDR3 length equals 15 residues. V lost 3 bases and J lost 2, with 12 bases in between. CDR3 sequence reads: CASSHGVAPTDTQYF. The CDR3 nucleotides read TGCGCCAGCAGCCATGGGGTAGCGCCCACAGATACGCAGTATTTT.

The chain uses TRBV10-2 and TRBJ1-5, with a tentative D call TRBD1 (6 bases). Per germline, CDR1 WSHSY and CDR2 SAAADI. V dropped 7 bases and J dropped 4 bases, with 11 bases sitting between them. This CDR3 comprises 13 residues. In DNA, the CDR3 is TGCGCCAGCACCGAGGACAGAAATCAGCCCCAGCATTTT. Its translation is CASTEDRNQPQHF.